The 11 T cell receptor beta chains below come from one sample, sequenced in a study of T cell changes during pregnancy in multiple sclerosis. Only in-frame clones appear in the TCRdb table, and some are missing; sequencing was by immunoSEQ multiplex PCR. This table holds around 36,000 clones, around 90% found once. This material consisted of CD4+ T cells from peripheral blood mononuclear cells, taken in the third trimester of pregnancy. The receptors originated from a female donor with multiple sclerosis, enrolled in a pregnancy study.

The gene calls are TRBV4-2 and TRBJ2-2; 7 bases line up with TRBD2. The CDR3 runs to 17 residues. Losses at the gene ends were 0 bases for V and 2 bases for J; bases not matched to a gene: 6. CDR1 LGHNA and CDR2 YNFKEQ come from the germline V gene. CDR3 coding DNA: TGTGCCAGCAGCCAAGATTTGGCGGGAGCCAACACCGGGGAGCTGTTTTTT. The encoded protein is CASSQDLAGANTGELFF.

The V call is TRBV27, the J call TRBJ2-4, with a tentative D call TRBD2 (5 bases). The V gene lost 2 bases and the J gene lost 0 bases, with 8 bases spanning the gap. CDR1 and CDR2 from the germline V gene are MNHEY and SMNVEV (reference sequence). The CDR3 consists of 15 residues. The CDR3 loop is CASSLGELAKNIQYF. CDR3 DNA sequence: TGTGCCAGCAGTTTAGGGGAGTTAGCCAAAAACATTCAGTACTTC.

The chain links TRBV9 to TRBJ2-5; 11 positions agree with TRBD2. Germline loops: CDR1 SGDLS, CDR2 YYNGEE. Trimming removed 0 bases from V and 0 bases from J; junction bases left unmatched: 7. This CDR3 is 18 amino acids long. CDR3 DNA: TGTGCCAGCAGCGTAGGAGGGGGACTAGCGGCCTACCAAGAGACCCAGTACTTC. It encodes CASSVGGGLAAYQETQYF.

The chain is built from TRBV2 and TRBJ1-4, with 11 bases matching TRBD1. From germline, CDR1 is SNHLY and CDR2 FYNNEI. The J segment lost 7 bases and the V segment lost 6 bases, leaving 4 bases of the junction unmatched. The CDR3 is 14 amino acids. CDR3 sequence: CASRGQGAGEKLFF. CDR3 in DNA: TGTGCCAGCAGAGGACAGGGGGCAGGTGAAAAACTGTTTTTT.

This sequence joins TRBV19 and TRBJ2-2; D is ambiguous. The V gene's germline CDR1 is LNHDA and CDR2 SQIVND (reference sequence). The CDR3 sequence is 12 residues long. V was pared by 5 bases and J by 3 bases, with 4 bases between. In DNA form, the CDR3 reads TGTGCCAGTAGTCCCTACACCGGGGAGCTGTTTTTT. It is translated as CASSPYTGELFF. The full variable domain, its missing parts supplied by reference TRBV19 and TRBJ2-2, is DGGITQSPKYLFRKEGQNVTLSCEQNLNHDAMYWYRQDPGQGLRLIYYSQIVNDFQKGDIAEGYSVSREKKESFPLTVTSAQKNPTAFYLCASSPYTGELFFGEGSRLTVL.

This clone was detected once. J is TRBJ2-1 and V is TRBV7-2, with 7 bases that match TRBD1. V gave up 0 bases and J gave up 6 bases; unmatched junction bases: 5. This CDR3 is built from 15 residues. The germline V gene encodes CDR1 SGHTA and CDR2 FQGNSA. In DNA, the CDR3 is TGTGCCAGCAGCTTAGCTATGTCAGGGGGCAATGAGCAGTTCTTC. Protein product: CASSLAMSGGNEQFF.

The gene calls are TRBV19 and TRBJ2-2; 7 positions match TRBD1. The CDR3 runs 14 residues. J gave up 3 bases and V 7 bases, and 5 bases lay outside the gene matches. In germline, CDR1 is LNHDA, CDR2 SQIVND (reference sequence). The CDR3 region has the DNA TGTGCCAGTAAGACAGGGTGGGACACCGGGGAGCTGTTTTTT. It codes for CASKTGWDTGELFF.

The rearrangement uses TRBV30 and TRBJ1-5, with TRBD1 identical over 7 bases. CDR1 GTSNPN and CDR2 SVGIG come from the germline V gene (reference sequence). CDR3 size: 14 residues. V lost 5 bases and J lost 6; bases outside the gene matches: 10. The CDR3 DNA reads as TGTGCCTGGGAGTCGGGGCAGGGGGTTCAGCCCCAGCATTTT. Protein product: CAWESGQGVQPQHF.

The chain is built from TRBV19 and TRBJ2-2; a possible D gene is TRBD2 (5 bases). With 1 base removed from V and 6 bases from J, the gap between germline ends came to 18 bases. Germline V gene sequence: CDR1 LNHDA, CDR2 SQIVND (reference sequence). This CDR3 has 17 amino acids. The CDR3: CASSIVAGIIVPGELFF. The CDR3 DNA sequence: TGTGCCAGTAGTATAGTAGCCGGGATTATAGTCCCCGGGGAGCTGTTTTTT. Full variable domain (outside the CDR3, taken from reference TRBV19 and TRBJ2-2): DGGITQSPKYLFRKEGQNVTLSCEQNLNHDAMYWYRQDPGQGLRLIYYSQIVNDFQKGDIAEGYSVSREKKESFPLTVTSAQKNPTAFYLCASSIVAGIIVPGELFFGEGSRLTVL.

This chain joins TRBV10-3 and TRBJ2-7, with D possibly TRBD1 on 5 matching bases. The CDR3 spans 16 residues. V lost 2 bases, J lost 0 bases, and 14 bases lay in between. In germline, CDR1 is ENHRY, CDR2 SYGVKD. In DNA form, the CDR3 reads TGTGCCATCAGTGAGCCAGGGAACGCCCGCTCCTACGAGCAGTACTTC. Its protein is CAISEPGNARSYEQYF.

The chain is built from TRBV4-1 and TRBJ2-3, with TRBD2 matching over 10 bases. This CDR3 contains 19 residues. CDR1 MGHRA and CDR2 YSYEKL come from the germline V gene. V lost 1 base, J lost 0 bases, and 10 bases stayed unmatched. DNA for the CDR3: TGCGCCAGCAGCCAAGGTCTGCCTAGCGGGAGTACGAGCACAGATACGCAGTATTTT. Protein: CASSQGLPSGSTSTDTQYF.